The clone carrying this T cell receptor (beta chain) has at least ten counts. The target antigen is unknown. The sample belongs to a study of regulatory T cells in long-lasting Graves disease. Study-level information: Over-5-year antithyroid drug use with positive TSH receptor antibodies defined persistent Graves' disease in the study. General study results and limits: Lower TCR diversity was seen in persistent Graves' patients than in newly diagnosed ones. Persistent disease was characterized by preferential usage of TRBV28, TRBJ1-2 and TRBJ2-5.

Time point of the sample: persistent/refractory GD, antithyroid drugs over 5 years with positive TRAb. From PBMCs, RNA was extracted and then used to make the TCR library. The guidelines of the American Thyroid Association were the basis for diagnosing Graves' disease. Arm-PCR of CDR3 regions and iRepertoire HTBI primers were the basis on which TCR beta libraries were built. TCRdb re-derived calls from the multiplex PCR reads in MiXCR, one entry per CDR3 protein. The sample lists about 470,000 distinct CDR3 sequences; roughly 20% were seen once. CDR3 size: 15 residues. CDR1 SGHRS and CDR2 YFSETQ come from the germline V gene. V lost 4 bases and J 4 bases, leaving 17 bases between the germline ends.

The TCR sequence derives from a female donor with Graves disease. The sequenced sample was peripheral blood mononuclear cells (PBMCs), obtained when the disease was refractory, from a patient treated with antithyroid drugs. This chain uses TRBV5-1 with TRBJ1-1; D remains unclear. In DNA, the CDR3 is TGCGCCAGCAGCGCAGGACGAGGGCCTACCACTGAAGCTTTCTTT. It codes for CASSAGRGPTTEAFF.